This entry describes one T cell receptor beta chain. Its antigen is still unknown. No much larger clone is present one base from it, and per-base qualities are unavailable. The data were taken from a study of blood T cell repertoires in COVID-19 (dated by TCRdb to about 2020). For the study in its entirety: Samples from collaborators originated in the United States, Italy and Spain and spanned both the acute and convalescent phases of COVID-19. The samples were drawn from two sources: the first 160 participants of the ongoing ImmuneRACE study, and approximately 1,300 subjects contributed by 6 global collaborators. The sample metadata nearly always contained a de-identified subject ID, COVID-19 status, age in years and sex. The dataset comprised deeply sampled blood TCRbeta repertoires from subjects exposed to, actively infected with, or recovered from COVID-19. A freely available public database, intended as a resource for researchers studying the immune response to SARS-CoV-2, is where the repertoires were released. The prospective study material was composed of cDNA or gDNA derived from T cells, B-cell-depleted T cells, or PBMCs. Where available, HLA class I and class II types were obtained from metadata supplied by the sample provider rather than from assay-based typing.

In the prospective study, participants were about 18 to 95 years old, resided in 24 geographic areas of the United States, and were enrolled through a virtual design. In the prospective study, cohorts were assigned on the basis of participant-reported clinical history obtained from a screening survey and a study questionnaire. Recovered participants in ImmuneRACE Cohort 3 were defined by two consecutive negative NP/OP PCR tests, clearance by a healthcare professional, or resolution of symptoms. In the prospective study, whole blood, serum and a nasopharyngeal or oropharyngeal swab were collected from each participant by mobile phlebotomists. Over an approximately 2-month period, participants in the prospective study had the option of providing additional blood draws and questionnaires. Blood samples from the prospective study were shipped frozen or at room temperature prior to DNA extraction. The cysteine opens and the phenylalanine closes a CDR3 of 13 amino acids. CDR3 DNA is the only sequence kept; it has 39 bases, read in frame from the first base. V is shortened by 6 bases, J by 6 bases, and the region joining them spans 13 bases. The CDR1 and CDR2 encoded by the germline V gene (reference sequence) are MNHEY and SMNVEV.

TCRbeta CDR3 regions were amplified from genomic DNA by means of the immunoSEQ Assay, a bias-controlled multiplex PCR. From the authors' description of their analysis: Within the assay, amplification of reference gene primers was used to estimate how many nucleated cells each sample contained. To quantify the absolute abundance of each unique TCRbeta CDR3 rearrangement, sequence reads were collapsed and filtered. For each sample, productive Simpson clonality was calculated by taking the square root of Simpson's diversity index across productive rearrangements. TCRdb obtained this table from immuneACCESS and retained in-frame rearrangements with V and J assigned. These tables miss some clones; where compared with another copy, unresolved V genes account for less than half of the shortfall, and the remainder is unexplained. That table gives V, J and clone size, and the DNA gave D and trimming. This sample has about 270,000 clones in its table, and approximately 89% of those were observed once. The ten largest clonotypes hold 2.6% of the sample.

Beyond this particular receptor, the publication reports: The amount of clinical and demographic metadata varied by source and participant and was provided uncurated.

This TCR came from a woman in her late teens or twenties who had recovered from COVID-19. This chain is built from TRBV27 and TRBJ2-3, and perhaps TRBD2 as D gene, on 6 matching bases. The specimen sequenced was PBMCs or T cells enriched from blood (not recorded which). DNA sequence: TGTGCCAGCAGCCTACCTCTAGCGGATACGCAGTATTTT. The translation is CASSLPLADTQYF.